Sequencing of this T cell receptor beta chain was carried out in a study of cytomegalovirus exposure and HLA in healthy donors. The ends lost 10 bases at V and 4 bases at J; junction bases unmatched: 12. The germline gives CDR1 SGHTA, CDR2 FQGNSA. The CDR3 sequence is 15 residues long. The PCR had 60 Vbeta and 13 Jbeta primers. TCRdb keeps only in-frame clones here, not all; method: immunoSEQ multiplex PCR. The table records about 110,000 clones, roughly 78% of them present only once. The TCR originated in a woman in her thirties or forties in good health and CMV-seronegative. The chain is built from TRBV7-2 and TRBJ2-1; 8 bases align to TRBD2. The sample taken for sequencing was PBMCs. The CDR3 loop reads CATTLTGGGYNEQFF. In DNA form, the CDR3 reads TGTGCCACAACCTTGACGGGAGGGGGTTACAATGAGCAGTTCTTC.